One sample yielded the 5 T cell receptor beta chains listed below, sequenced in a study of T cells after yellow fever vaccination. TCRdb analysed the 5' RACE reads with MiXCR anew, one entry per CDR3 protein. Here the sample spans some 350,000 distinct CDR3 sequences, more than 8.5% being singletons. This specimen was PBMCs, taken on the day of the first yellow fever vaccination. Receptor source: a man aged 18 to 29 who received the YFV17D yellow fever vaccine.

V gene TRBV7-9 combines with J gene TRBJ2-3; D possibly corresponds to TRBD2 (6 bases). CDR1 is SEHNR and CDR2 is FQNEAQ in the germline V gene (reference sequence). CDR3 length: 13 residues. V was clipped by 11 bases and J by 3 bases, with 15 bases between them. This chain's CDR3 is CALRLATTDTQYF. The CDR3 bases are TGTGCCTTGAGGCTAGCGACAACAGATACGCAGTATTTT.

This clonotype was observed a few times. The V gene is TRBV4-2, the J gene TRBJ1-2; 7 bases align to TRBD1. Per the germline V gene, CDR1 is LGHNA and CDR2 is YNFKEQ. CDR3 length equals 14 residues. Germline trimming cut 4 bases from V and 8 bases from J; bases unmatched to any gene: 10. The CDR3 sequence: CASSPDRVQKGYTF. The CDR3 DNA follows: TGTGCCAGCAGCCCTGACAGGGTTCAAAAAGGCTACACCTTC.

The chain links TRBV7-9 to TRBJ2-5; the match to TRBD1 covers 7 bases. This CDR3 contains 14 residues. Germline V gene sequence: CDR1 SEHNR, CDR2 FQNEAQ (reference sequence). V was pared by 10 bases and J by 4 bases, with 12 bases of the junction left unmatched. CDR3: CATSPRGRGETQYF. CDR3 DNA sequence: TGTGCCACCTCCCCGAGGGGGCGCGGAGAGACCCAGTACTTC.

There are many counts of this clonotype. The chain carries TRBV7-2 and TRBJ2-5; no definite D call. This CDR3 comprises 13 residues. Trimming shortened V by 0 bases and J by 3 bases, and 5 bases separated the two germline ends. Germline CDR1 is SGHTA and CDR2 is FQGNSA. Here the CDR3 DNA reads TGTGCCAGCAGCTTAGCGCTGGAAGAGACCCAGTACTTC. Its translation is CASSLALEETQYF.

CDR3 sequence reads: CASSLAPPQETQYF. In nucleotides, the CDR3 is TGCGCCAGCAGCTTGGCCCCCCCGCAAGAGACCCAGTACTTC. The chain carries TRBV5-1 and TRBJ2-5; D unclear. Germline V gene lookup returns CDR1 SGHRS and CDR2 YFSETQ. This CDR3 comprises 14 residues. The V gene lost 0 bases and the J gene lost 2 bases, with 8 bases spanning the gap.